Listed here is a single T cell receptor (beta chain). The data were taken from a study of OX40 agonist ivuxolimab in advanced cancers. Overall study context: Checkpoint inhibitors had been given previously to approximately 40% of patients.

The table came from immunoSEQ multiplex PCR; TCRdb's copy has only in-frame clones and leaves some out. The data show about 84,000 clones, approximately 89% seen once. V lost 4 bases to trimming and J lost 4 bases, with 5 bases between them. Germline values: CDR1 MNHNS, CDR2 SASEGT. The CDR3 has 11 residues. The chain uses TRBV6-1 and TRBJ2-7; no definite D call. The material was CD4+ or CD8+ T cells sorted from blood, obtained in a trial of the OX40 agonist ivuxolimab. This receptor was obtained from an adult with an advanced solid tumor such as melanoma, head and neck, liver or kidney cancer. CDR3 in DNA: TGTGCCAGCAGTGTAGGTTACGAGCAGTACTTC. Its translation: CASSVGYEQYF.